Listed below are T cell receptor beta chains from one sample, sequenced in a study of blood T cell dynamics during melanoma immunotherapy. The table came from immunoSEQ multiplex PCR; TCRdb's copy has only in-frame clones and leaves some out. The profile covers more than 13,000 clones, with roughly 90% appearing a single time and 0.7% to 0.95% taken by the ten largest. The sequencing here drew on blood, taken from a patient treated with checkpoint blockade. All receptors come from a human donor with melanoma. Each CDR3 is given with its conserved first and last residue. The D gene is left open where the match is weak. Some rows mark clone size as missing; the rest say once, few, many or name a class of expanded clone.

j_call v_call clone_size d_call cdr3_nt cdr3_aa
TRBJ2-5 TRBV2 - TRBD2 TGTGCCAGCAGTGGGACTAGCGGGAGAGTACAAGAGACCCAGTACTTC CASSGTSGRVQETQYF
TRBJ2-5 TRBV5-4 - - TGTGCCAGCAGCTTGGCCGCTCAAGAGACCCAGTACTTC CASSLAAQETQYF
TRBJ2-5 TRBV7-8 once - TGTGCCAGCAGCTTAGGGAGGACTCCAGGGACCCAGTACTTC CASSLGRTPGTQYF
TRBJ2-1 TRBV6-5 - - TGTGCCAGCAGTCTCGGACTCGAGTCCGAGCAGTTCTTC CASSLGLESEQFF
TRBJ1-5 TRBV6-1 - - TGTGCCAGCAGTGCCTTCTCTGGGGGGCCCGGCAATCAGCCCCAGCATTTT CASSAFSGGPGNQPQHF
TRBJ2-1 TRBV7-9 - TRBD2 TGTGCCAGCAGCTTAGTTACCACTAGCGGGGGGGCCGGCAATGAGCAGTTCTTC CASSLVTTSGGAGNEQFF
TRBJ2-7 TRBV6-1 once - TGTGCCAGCAGTGAATCCGGAGGGAAGCAGTACTTC CASSESGGKQYF
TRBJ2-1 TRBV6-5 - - TGTGCCAGCTCCGGGGCCAATGAGCAGTTCTTC CASSGANEQFF
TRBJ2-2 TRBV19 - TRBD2 TGTGCCAGTTCCCCGGGACTAGCGGCAAACACCGGGGAGCTGTTTTTT CASSPGLAANTGELFF
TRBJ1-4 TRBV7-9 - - TGTGCCAGCAGCTCGGACAGAGCCCGAACACTTAATGAAAAACTGTTTTTT CASSSDRARTLNEKLFF
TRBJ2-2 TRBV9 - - TGTGCCAGCAGCCCCCAACCTTACACCGGGGAGCTGTTTTTT CASSPQPYTGELFF
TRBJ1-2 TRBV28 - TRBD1 TGTGCCAGCAGTCCGAACCAGGGGGTGGCGAAGGGCTACACCTTC CASSPNQGVAKGYTF
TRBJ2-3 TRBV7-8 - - TGTGCCAGCTTAGCGGACCCATCCACAGATACGCAGTATTTT CASLADPSTDTQYF
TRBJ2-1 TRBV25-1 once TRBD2 TGTGCCAGCAAACTAGCGGGGTACAATGAGCAGTTCTTC CASKLAGYNEQFF
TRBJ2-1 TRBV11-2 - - TGTGCCAGCAGCCCCTCGGTAGCGGAGCAGTTCTTC CASSPSVAEQFF
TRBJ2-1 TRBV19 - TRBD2 TGTGCCAGTAGTCCCGGACTAGCGGGAGGGCAAGGTAATGAGCAGTTCTTC CASSPGLAGGQGNEQFF
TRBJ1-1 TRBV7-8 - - TGTGCCAGCAGCTTAGACCCGGGCCAAGCTGCTTTCTTT CASSLDPGQAAFF
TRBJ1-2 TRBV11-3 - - TGTGCCAGCAGCTCGCTTCCTAACTATGGCTACACCTTC CASSSLPNYGYTF
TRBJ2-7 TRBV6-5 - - TGTGCCAGCAGTAAGACAGGAACCTACGAGCAGTACTTC CASSKTGTYEQYF
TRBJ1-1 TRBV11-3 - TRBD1 TGTGCCAGCAGCCCCGCTACCGGGACAGGGGGCGCCGACACTGAAGCTTTCTTT CASSPATGTGGADTEAFF
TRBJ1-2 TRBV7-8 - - TGTGCCAGCAGCCCACGGATGATAACTAACTATGGCTACACCTTC CASSPRMITNYGYTF
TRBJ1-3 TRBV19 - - TGTGCCAGTAGTTCCCACTCTGGAAACACCATATATTTT CASSSHSGNTIYF
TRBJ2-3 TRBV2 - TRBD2 TGTGCCAGCAGTGGAAAGGCGGGGGGCACAGATACGCAGTATTTT CASSGKAGGTDTQYF
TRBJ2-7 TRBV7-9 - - TGTGCCAGCAGCTTAAGCAGGGGCGAGCAGTACTTC CASSLSRGEQYF
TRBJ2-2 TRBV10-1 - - TGCGCCAGCAGTGGGAGGACACCCTTCGGTGGCGGGGAGCTGTTTTTT CASSGRTPFGGGELFF
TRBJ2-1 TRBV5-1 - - TGCGCCAGCAGCTTGGGGCCCAACAATGAGCAGTTCTTC CASSLGPNNEQFF
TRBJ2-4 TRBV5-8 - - TGTGCCAGCAGCTTGGATCTCTCCCCGACTGTAAACATTCAGTACTTC CASSLDLSPTVNIQYF
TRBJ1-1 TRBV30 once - TGTGCCTCTGGGGGGACTGAAGCTTTCTTT CASGGTEAFF
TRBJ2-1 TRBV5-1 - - TGCGCCAGCAGCTTCCTCGGGGATAGCTCCTACAATGAGCAGTTCTTC CASSFLGDSSYNEQFF
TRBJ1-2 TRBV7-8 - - TGTGCCAGCAGCTTAGTCTCAGTGGAAGGCGGTGGCTACACCTTC CASSLVSVEGGGYTF
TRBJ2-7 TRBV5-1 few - TGCGCCAGCAGCTTGAGTTCGGGGGGCATGTACGAGCAGTACTTC CASSLSSGGMYEQYF
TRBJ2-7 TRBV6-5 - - TGTGCCAGCGCTTCTGGGGCCTACGAGCAGTACTTC CASASGAYEQYF
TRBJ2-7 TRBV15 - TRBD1 TGTGCCACCAGCCCCCTACAGGGGCCGGTCTACGAGCAGTACTTC CATSPLQGPVYEQYF
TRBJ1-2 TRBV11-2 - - TGTGCCAGCAGCTCAACCCGGGACACCCGATATGGCTACACCTTC CASSSTRDTRYGYTF
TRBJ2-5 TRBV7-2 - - TGTGCCAGCAGGCCCCGGATACAAGAGACCCAGTACTTC CASRPRIQETQYF
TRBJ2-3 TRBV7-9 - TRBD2 TGTGCCAGCTCCGGGGCGGGGGTCACAGATACGCAGTATTTT CASSGAGVTDTQYF
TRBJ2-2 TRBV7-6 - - TGTGCCAGCAGCATGGGGACTGGAAACACCGGGGAGCTGTTTTTT CASSMGTGNTGELFF
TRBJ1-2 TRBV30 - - TGTGCCTGGAGTGGGACAGTGGGCGGCTACACCTTC CAWSGTVGGYTF
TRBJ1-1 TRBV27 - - TGTGCCAGCAGTTTGGGGTGGGAGGGGACTGAAGCTTTCTTT CASSLGWEGTEAFF
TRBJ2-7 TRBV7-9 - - TGTGCCAGCAGTCCCAGGGCGGGCCTCTCCTACGAGCAGTACTTC CASSPRAGLSYEQYF
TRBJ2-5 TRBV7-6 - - TGTGCCAACCCCCTCTGGCGGAGTCACCAAGAGACCCAGTACTTC CANPLWRSHQETQYF
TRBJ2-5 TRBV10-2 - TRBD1 TGCGCCAGCGGTGACTACTTGGGGGCAGGGGGACAAGAGACCCAGTACTTC CASGDYLGAGGQETQYF
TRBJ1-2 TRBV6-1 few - TGTGCCAGCAGTGAAGTGGCAGGTGGCTACACCTTC CASSEVAGGYTF
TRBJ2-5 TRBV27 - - TGTGCCAGCAGTCGCAACCTAGGGGTGGGGAAGACCCAGTACTTC CASSRNLGVGKTQYF
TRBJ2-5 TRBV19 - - TGTGCCAGTAGTATATCCCGGGAACAGTCCTATGAGCAGTACTTC CASSISREQSYEQYF
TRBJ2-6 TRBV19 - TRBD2 TGTGCCAGTAGTATAATTAGGGAGGGGCCCTCTGGGGCCAACGTCCTGACTTTC CASSIIREGPSGANVLTF